This is a list of T cell receptor beta chains from one sample in a study of identical twins. TCRdb redid the calling of the 5' RACE reads with MiXCR, one entry per CDR3 protein. The sample has about 520,000 distinct CDR3 sequences, less than 25% seen once; the top ten hold around 0.91%. This same sample was also part of a study on T cells expressing NK-cell markers.

Sequencing was carried out using CD4+ T cells sorted from blood. These receptors came from a woman aged 18-35 years in good health. Both conserved end residues are part of each CDR3. The D gene is left open where the match is weak. Clone size appears in some rows only: once, few, many, or a class for an expanded clone.

CDR3nt: TGTGCCAGCTGTATCGGGAGGGGAGGCTACGAGCAGTACTTC; CDR3aa: CASCIGRGGYEQYF; abundance: .; j_gene: TRBJ2-7; v_gene: TRBV12-3/TRBV12-4; d_gene: TRBD2
CDR3nt: TGTGCCAGCAGTGACCAGGGGGGCTCCTACAATGAGCAGTTCTTC; CDR3aa: CASSDQGGSYNEQFF; abundance: many; j_gene: TRBJ2-1; v_gene: TRBV5-6; d_gene: .
CDR3nt: TGCAGTGCTACCCGACCGGGACAGGCTTCCTACGAGCAGTACTTC; CDR3aa: CSATRPGQASYEQYF; abundance: .; j_gene: TRBJ2-7; v_gene: TRBV20-1; d_gene: TRBD1
CDR3nt: TGTGCCAGCACGGATGCGGGCTCAGATACGCAGTATTTT; CDR3aa: CASTDAGSDTQYF; abundance: .; j_gene: TRBJ2-3; v_gene: TRBV7-3; d_gene: .
CDR3nt: TGTGCCAGCAGTTTGAGGCAGGGGAGGACCTACGAGCAGTACTTC; CDR3aa: CASSLRQGRTYEQYF; abundance: many; j_gene: TRBJ2-7; v_gene: TRBV27; d_gene: .
CDR3nt: TGTGCCAGCAGCTTAGAGGCGGTTACTAATCAGCCCCAGCATTTT; CDR3aa: CASSLEAVTNQPQHF; abundance: .; j_gene: TRBJ1-5; v_gene: TRBV7-2; d_gene: .
CDR3nt: TGCGCCAGCAGCCCTGGGGCTATCACAGATACGCAGTATTTT; CDR3aa: CASSPGAITDTQYF; abundance: few; j_gene: TRBJ2-3; v_gene: TRBV5-1; d_gene: .
CDR3nt: TGCAGTGCTAGAGCGGCTGTTAACTATGGCTACACCTTC; CDR3aa: CSARAAVNYGYTF; abundance: .; j_gene: TRBJ1-2; v_gene: TRBV20-1; d_gene: .
CDR3nt: TGTGCCAGCAGTGAGAGGCCAGAGCCACGTAGCACAGATACGCAGTATTTT; CDR3aa: CASSERPEPRSTDTQYF; abundance: .; j_gene: TRBJ2-3; v_gene: TRBV2; d_gene: .
CDR3nt: TGTGCCACCTTAGACGGGACTCGGGGAAACACCATATATTTT; CDR3aa: CATLDGTRGNTIYF; abundance: .; j_gene: TRBJ1-3; v_gene: TRBV10-3; d_gene: .
CDR3nt: TGCAGTGCTAGAGATTTACTAGCGGCCAACAATGAGCAGTTCTTC; CDR3aa: CSARDLLAANNEQFF; abundance: .; j_gene: TRBJ2-1; v_gene: TRBV20-1; d_gene: TRBD2